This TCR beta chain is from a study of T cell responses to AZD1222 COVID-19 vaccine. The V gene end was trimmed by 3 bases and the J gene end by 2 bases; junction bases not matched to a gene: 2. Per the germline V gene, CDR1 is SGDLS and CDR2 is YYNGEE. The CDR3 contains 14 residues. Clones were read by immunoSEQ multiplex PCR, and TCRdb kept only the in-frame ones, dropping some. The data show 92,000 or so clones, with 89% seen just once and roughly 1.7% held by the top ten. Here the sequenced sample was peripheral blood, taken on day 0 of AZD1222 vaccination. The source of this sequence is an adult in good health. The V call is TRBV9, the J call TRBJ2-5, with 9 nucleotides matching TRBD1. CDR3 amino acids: CASSAGTGQETQYF. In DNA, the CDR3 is TGTGCCAGCAGCGCCGGGACAGGGCAAGAGACCCAGTACTTC.